The present T cell receptor (beta chain) was sequenced within a study of blood T cell repertoires in COVID-19. Study processing details: Quantification of nucleated cells was approximated via reference gene primer amplification. Sequencing was performed with immunoSEQ multiplex PCR; in TCRdb, only in-frame clones are kept and a portion is missing. V and J calls and clone size are copied from that table; D and trimming were computed from the DNA. The top ten hold roughly 1.2% of the sample, which has approximately 180,000 clones, roughly 84% seen once. The germline V gene has CDR1 SGHTS and CDR2 YDEGEE. The CDR3 sequence is 14 residues long. V shed 2 bases and J 3 bases; nucleotides not matched to a gene: 3.

The receptor comes from a human donor with acute COVID-19. The donor label of this sample is uncertain. The gene calls are TRBV5-8 and TRBJ1-1; 8 nucleotides line up with TRBD1. Sequencing used PBMCs or T cells enriched from blood (not recorded which). The CDR3 here is CASSFGQGHTEAFF. DNA for the CDR3: TGTGCCAGCAGCTTCGGACAGGGTCACACTGAAGCTTTCTTT.